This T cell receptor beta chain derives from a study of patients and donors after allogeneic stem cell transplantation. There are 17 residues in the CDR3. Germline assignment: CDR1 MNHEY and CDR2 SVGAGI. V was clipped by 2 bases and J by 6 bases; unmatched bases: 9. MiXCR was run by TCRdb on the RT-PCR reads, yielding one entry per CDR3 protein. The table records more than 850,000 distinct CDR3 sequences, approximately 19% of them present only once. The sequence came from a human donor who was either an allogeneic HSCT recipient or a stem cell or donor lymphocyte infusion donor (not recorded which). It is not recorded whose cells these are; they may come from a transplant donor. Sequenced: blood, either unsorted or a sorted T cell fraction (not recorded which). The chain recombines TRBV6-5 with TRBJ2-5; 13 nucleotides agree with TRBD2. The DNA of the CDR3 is TGTGCCAGCAGTTACGGGACTAGCGGGGTTCGCTTGAAGACCCAGTACTTC. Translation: CASSYGTSGVRLKTQYF.